A single sample is the source of the 5 T cell receptor beta chains below, sequenced in a study of long-term antiretroviral therapy in people with HIV. Survey-level immunoSEQ v3.0 assays were run. TCRdb's copy holds only in-frame clones and misses some; the assay was immunoSEQ multiplex PCR. Of around 40,000 clones detected, approximately 86% appear once; the ten largest clones hold about 4.2%. This sample comprised unsorted PBMCs, obtained just before starting antiretroviral therapy. These receptors all stem from a woman in her late teens or twenties with HIV.

This chain joins TRBV4-1 and TRBJ1-3; TRBD1 might be the D (5 bases). Germline loops: CDR1 MGHRA, CDR2 YSYEKL. V gave up 0 bases and J gave up 0 bases, with 12 bases separating them. The CDR3 runs 17 residues. CDR3 in DNA: TGCGCCAGCAGCCAAGAAGCTCCAGGACACTCTGGAAACACCATATATTTT. It specifies CASSQEAPGHSGNTIYF.

The rearrangement uses TRBV6-5 and TRBJ2-3; 8 nucleotides match TRBD1. The junction had 6 bases not matched to a gene; V was cut back by 5 bases and J by 2 bases. The CDR3 sequence is 15 residues long. Germline CDR1 reads MNHEY; CDR2 reads SVGAGI. This CDR3 reads CASSRLDRVTDTQYF. The CDR3 DNA sequence: TGTGCCAGCAGTAGATTGGACAGGGTCACAGATACGCAGTATTTT.

This chain uses TRBV28 with TRBJ2-1, with D perhaps matching TRBD1 or TRBD2 (5 bases each). In germline, CDR1 is MDHEN, CDR2 SYDVKM. There are 15 residues in the CDR3. Trimming pared 3 bases from V and 0 bases from J, leaving 9 bases between. CDR3 sequence: CASSLVGDSYNEQFF. The CDR3 coding sequence is TGTGCCAGCAGTTTGGTGGGGGACTCCTACAATGAGCAGTTCTTC.

This rearrangement joins TRBV4-3 to TRBJ1-1, with D possibly TRBD1 on 6 matching bases. V was clipped by 4 bases and J by 0 bases, with 21 bases between them. The CDR3 runs to 18 residues. Per germline, CDR1 LGHNA and CDR2 YSLEER. The CDR3 DNA follows: TGCGCCAGCAGCCGGAACCTCAAACAGGGCACCATGAACACTGAAGCTTTCTTT. Translated: CASSRNLKQGTMNTEAFF.

This chain joins TRBV19 and TRBJ1-1; TRBD1 is a possible D gene (5 bases). The germline V gene encodes CDR1 LNHDA and CDR2 SQIVND (reference sequence). The V end was cut by 5 bases, the J end by 5 bases, with 9 bases between. CDR3 length: 12 residues. The CDR3 reads CASSFGATEAFF. CDR3 coding DNA: TGTGCCAGTAGTTTCGGGGCTACTGAAGCTTTCTTT.